The clone carrying this T cell receptor (beta chain) was detected many times. These data originate in a study of T cells in Graves' hyperthyroidism and ophthalmopathy. Amplification of TCR beta CDR3 regions was performed using RNA transcripts as template. A first-round RT-PCR of the TCR CDR3 used the HTBI primer set. Via MiXCR, TCRdb re-called the multiplex PCR reads, giving one row per CDR3 protein. Here the sample spans around 480,000 distinct CDR3 sequences, around 14% being singletons. The CDR3 has 14 residues. Trimming pared 7 bases from V and 2 bases from J, leaving 14 bases between. The source of this sequence is a woman aged 18-29 years with Graves' hyperthyroidism. Sequenced: blood. V and J are TRBV12-3 or TRBV12-4 and TRBJ2-5, with D tentatively TRBD2 (6 bases). The CDR3 here is CASTQTAGQETQYF. The CDR3 bases are TGTGCCAGCACCCAAACCGCGGGACAAGAGACCCAGTACTTC.